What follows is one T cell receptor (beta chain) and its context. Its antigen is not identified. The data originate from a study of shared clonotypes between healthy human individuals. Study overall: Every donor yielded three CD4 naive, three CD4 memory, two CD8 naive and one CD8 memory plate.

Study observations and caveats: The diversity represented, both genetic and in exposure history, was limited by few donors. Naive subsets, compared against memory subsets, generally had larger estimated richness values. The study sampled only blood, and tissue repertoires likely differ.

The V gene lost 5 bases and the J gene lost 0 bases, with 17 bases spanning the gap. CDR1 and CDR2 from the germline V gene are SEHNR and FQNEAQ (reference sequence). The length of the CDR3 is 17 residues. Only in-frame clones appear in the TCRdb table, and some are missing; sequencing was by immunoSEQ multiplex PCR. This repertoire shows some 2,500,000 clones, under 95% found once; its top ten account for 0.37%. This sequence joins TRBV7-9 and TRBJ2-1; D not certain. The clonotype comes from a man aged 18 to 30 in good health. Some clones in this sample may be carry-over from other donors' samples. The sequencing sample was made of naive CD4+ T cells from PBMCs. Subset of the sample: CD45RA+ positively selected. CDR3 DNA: TGTGCCAGCAGCCCCCTCCCGGACGCGAGCTCCTACAATGAGCAGTTCTTC. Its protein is CASSPLPDASSYNEQFF.